The 30 T cell receptor beta chains in this list originate from one sample, sequenced in a study of beta chain features in type 1 diabetes. Study conclusions and caveats: Type 1 diabetes patients had moderately but significantly shorter TCRB CDR3s in all four CD4+ subsets.

For these TCRs, the target antigens are not known. Expressed TCRB transcripts got sequenced, as all isolated RNA was reverse transcribed. The repertoire was sequenced with immunoSEQ multiplex PCR; TCRdb's copy has only in-frame clones and lacks some. The table shows fewer than 300,000 clones, with roughly a tenth occurring only once. What was sequenced was naive CD4+ T cells from blood. These receptor sequences come from a man in his thirties or forties with type 1 diabetes.

This clone has only a few counts. The chain joins TRBV5-1 to TRBJ2-7; 7 nucleotides agree with TRBD1. V shed 2 bases, J shed 0 bases, and the junction held 5 bases outside the gene matches. The CDR3 is made up of 15 amino acids. Germline CDR1 SGHRS, CDR2 YFSETQ. In DNA, the CDR3 is TGCGCCAGCAGCTTCTACAGGGACAGCTCCTACGAGCAGTACTTC. This sequence encodes CASSFYRDSSYEQYF.

This chain links TRBV7-9 with TRBJ2-7; possibly TRBD2 for D (6 bases). V lost 1 base and J lost 5, with 21 bases in between. Per the germline V gene, CDR1 is SEHNR and CDR2 is FQNEAQ (reference sequence). This CDR3 has 17 residues. The CDR3 is CASSLESIRGSKDEQYF. The CDR3 coding sequence is TGTGCCAGCAGCTTAGAGAGTATCCGGGGGTCGAAGGACGAGCAGTACTTC.

In its sample, this clone was seen a few times. The chain joins TRBV28 to TRBJ2-5; 8 bases line up with TRBD1. In germline, CDR1 is MDHEN, CDR2 SYDVKM. Unmatched junction bases numbered 6, after V lost 6 bases and J lost 3 bases. This CDR3 spans 14 amino acids. The CDR3 nucleotides are TGTGCCAGCAGGGGCGCGGACAGGGAAGAGACCCAGTACTTC. It translates to CASRGADREETQYF.

The V gene is TRBV18, the J gene TRBJ1-5; D is undetermined. With 3 bases removed from V and 2 bases from J, the gap between germline ends came to 8 bases. CDR3 size: 14 residues. CDR1 is KGHSH and CDR2 is LQKENI in the germline V gene. CDR3 DNA sequence: TGTGCCAGCTCACCCGGTCCGGGCAATCAGCCCCAGCATTTT. This sequence encodes CASSPGPGNQPQHF.

This clone appeared a few times. The rearrangement links TRBV28 to TRBJ1-2; D ambiguous. The V end lost 4 bases, the J end lost 4 bases, and 7 bases lay between the germline ends. This CDR3 region has 12 residues. Germline CDR1 and CDR2: MDHEN and SYDVKM. CDR3 bases: TGTGCCAGCAGTTCACGGTTCTATGGCTACACCTTC. Translating it yields CASSSRFYGYTF.

This clone was seen more than once but under ten times. The chain links TRBV4-3 to TRBJ1-1, with 8 bases matching TRBD1. This CDR3 spans 14 amino acids. Losses at the gene ends were 0 bases for V and 5 bases for J; bases not matched to a gene: 2. Germline loops: CDR1 LGHNA, CDR2 YSLEER. CDR3 DNA: TGCGCCAGCAGCCAAGACAGGGGGCGGACTGAAGCTTTCTTT. This sequence encodes CASSQDRGRTEAFF.

The chain combines TRBV19 with TRBJ1-1; TRBD1 might be the D (5 bases). V was clipped by 5 bases and J by 5 bases, with 12 bases between them. CDR3 length: 13 residues. CDR1 is LNHDA and CDR2 is SQIVND in the germline V gene (reference sequence). Written as DNA, the CDR3 is TGTGCCAGTAGTGACGGGGGGAGGACTGAAGCTTTCTTT. This translates into CASSDGGRTEAFF.

The gene calls are TRBV7-2 and TRBJ2-1; 8 nucleotides agree with TRBD1. The V and J ends lost 2 bases and 6 bases, in that order; junction bases with no gene match: 9. This CDR3 region has 16 residues. The germline V gene encodes CDR1 SGHTA and CDR2 FQGNSA. The CDR3 region is CASSLPGGPRLNEQFF. The CDR3 coding sequence is TGTGCCAGCAGCTTACCAGGGGGCCCACGACTCAATGAGCAGTTCTTC. Supplemented by reference TRBV7-2 and TRBJ2-1, the full variable domain reads GAGVSQSPSNKVTEKGKDVELRCDPISGHTALYWYRQSLGQGLEFLIYFQGNSAPDKSGLPSDRFSAERTGGSVSTLTIQRTQQEDSAVYLCASSLPGGPRLNEQFFGPGTRLTVL.

The rearrangement uses TRBV29-1 and TRBJ1-3; unclear D gene. Germline CDR1 is SQVTM and CDR2 is ANQGSEA. V lost 2 bases and J 1 base, leaving 6 bases between the germline ends. The CDR3 is made up of 13 amino acids. The CDR3 region is CSVEISSGNTIYF. CDR3 DNA: TGCAGCGTTGAAATCAGTTCTGGAAACACCATATATTTT.

V is TRBV5-1 and J is TRBJ2-2; possible D gene TRBD2, 6 bases. Germline V gene sequence: CDR1 SGHRS, CDR2 YFSETQ. The V and J ends lost 2 bases and 1 base respectively, with 15 bases between them. The CDR3 extends over 17 amino acids. This CDR3 is CASSLSLGLGNTGELFF. In DNA, the CDR3 is TGCGCCAGCAGCTTAAGTCTGGGACTGGGGAACACCGGGGAGCTGTTTTTT.

This clone came up a few times. The gene calls are TRBV6-5 and TRBJ2-1, with TRBD2 identical over 9 bases. The germline gives CDR1 MNHEY, CDR2 SVGAGI. V lost 5 bases to trimming and J lost 3 bases; unmatched junction nucleotides: 5. CDR3 length equals 15 residues. The CDR3 spells CASSTIAGVYNEQFF. The DNA for the CDR3 is TGTGCCAGCAGTACTATAGCGGGGGTCTACAATGAGCAGTTCTTC.

This chain uses TRBV5-1 with TRBJ2-2; tentative D call: TRBD1 (6 bases). V dropped 1 base and J dropped 3 bases, with 10 bases sitting between them. The CDR3 extends over 15 amino acids. CDR1 is SGHRS and CDR2 is YFSETQ in the germline V gene. The CDR3 nucleotides read TGCGCCAGCAGCTTGACTGGGGGCGACACCGGGGAGCTGTTTTTT. The encoded protein is CASSLTGGDTGELFF.

The chain recombines TRBV28 with TRBJ2-6; 7 nucleotides match TRBD1. The CDR3 covers 17 residues. Germline-derived CDR1 and CDR2 are MDHEN and SYDVKM. J gave up 0 bases and V 2 bases, and 4 bases lay outside the gene matches. As DNA, the CDR3 is TGTGCCAGCAGTTTAGGGACAGCTATCTCTGGGGCCAACGTCCTGACTTTC. It translates to CASSLGTAISGANVLTF. Filled out from reference TRBV28 and TRBJ2-6, the complete variable domain reads DVKVTQSSRYLVKRTGEKVFLECVQDMDHENMFWYRQDPGLGLRLIYFSYDVKMKEKGDIPEGYSVSREKKERFSLILESASTNQTSMYLCASSLGTAISGANVLTFGAGSRLTVL.

This clone was counted between two and nine times. The rearrangement links TRBV25-1 to TRBJ2-3, with 9 nucleotides matching TRBD2. The J segment lost 0 bases and the V segment lost 7 bases, leaving 11 bases of the junction unmatched. Germline CDR1 reads MGHDK; CDR2 reads SYGVNS. The CDR3 is 17 residues long. The CDR3 here is CASTDQAGGTSTDTQYF. Written as DNA, the CDR3 is TGTGCCAGCACCGACCAAGCGGGGGGCACTAGCACAGATACGCAGTATTTT.

This rearrangement joins TRBV6-6 to TRBJ2-5; D is perhaps TRBD1 (6 bases). This CDR3 is 12 amino acids long. The V gene lost 6 bases and the J gene lost 3 bases, with 8 bases spanning the gap. The germline gives CDR1 MNHNY, CDR2 SVGAGI (reference sequence). CDR3 sequence reads: CASSGQKETQYF. The CDR3 DNA sequence: TGTGCCAGCAGCGGACAGAAAGAGACCCAGTACTTC.

This chain joins TRBV7-9 and TRBJ1-1; 8 nucleotides align to TRBD1. This CDR3 has 15 amino acids. The germline V gene encodes CDR1 SEHNR and CDR2 FQNEAQ (reference sequence). J was trimmed by 4 bases and V by 0 bases; bases with no gene match: 4. The CDR3 is CASSLAQGVRTEAFF. CDR3 nucleotides: TGTGCCAGCAGCTTAGCACAGGGGGTTCGCACTGAAGCTTTCTTT.

A few counts support this clone. This chain uses TRBV23-1 with TRBJ1-2, with 7 bases that match TRBD1. TRBV23-1 is reported as an ORF; its role is uncertain. The V segment lost 6 bases and the J segment 5 bases; nucleotides outside the gene matches: 12. The CDR3 length is 15 residues. Here the CDR3 DNA reads TGCGCCAGCAGGTTCTTAGGAGACAGGGATTATGGCTACACCTTC. Translation: CASRFLGDRDYGYTF.

This clone has a handful of counts. The genes are TRBV12-5 and TRBJ1-2; no firm D call. The length of the CDR3 is 12 residues. V was pared by 5 bases and J by 4 bases, with 8 bases between. CDR1 is LGHNT, CDR2 FRNRAP, per germline. The CDR3: CASGAPSYGYTF. The CDR3 nucleotides read TGTGCTAGTGGTGCCCCCAGCTATGGCTACACCTTC.

This chain joins TRBV5-1 and TRBJ1-1; no clear D. Per germline, CDR1 SGHRS and CDR2 YFSETQ. V was cut by 0 bases and J by 3 bases, with 9 bases left in between. This CDR3 is built from 14 residues. The CDR3, as DNA: TGCGCCAGCAGCTTGGCGGAGGGTCACACTGAAGCTTTCTTT. This encodes CASSLAEGHTEAFF.

This clone was detected a few times. The rearrangement links TRBV7-8 to TRBJ2-5, with a weak D call TRBD2 (6 bases). The CDR3 has 14 amino acids. V lost 5 bases and J lost 7, with 17 bases in between. The germline gives CDR1 SGHVS, CDR2 FQNEAQ. The CDR3: CASSPALGRGTQYF. CDR3 bases: TGTGCCAGCAGCCCAGCCCTAGGGCGGGGGACCCAGTACTTC.

A few counts support this clone. V usage is TRBV30 and J usage is TRBJ1-6, with 11 bases lining up with TRBD1. The CDR3 runs to 14 residues. From germline, CDR1 is GTSNPN and CDR2 SVGIG (reference sequence). V was pared by 7 bases and J by 9 bases, with 8 bases of the junction left unmatched. DNA of the CDR3: TGTGCCTTCAACCGGGACAGGGGGATTTCACCCCTCCACTTT. Translating it yields CAFNRDRGISPLHF.

This clone was seen more than once but under ten times. The chain is built from TRBV11-1 and TRBJ2-7; TRBD2 might be the D (5 bases). Germline loops: CDR1 SGHAT, CDR2 FQDESV (reference sequence). This CDR3 has 14 amino acids. Between the trimmed V and J ends, which lost 1 base and 3 bases, there was a span of 10 bases. CDR3 coding DNA: TGTGCCAGCAGCTTAGACGGGGAGTTCTACGAGCAGTACTTC. Amino acids: CASSLDGEFYEQYF.

For the CDR3, the DNA is TGTGCCAGCAGCCTCCGGGGGGTCTACGAGCAGTACTTC. Translation gives CASSLRGVYEQYF. This chain links TRBV7-9 with TRBJ2-7, with 7 bases that match TRBD2. CDR1 is SEHNR, CDR2 FQNEAQ, per germline (reference sequence). V gave up 5 bases and J gave up 3 bases; unmatched junction bases: 4. The CDR3 length is 13 residues.

This clone has just a few counts. The chain recombines TRBV5-1 with TRBJ2-7; 8 nucleotides agree with TRBD1. Unmatched junction bases numbered 4, after V lost 3 bases and J lost 2 bases. The V gene's germline CDR1 is SGHRS and CDR2 YFSETQ. This CDR3 spans 14 amino acids. CDR3 amino acids: CASSSRTGPYEQYF. The DNA of the CDR3 is TGCGCCAGCAGCTCCCGGACAGGGCCCTACGAGCAGTACTTC.

The table lists this clone with a few counts. In DNA form, the CDR3 reads TGTGCCAGCAGCTTAAGGGAAGGGACATTGCGCGGCTACACCTTC. Protein: CASSLREGTLRGYTF. The genes are TRBV7-9 and TRBJ1-2; D is perhaps TRBD1 (6 bases). CDR3 length: 15 residues. The germline CDR1 and CDR2 sequences are SEHNR and FQNEAQ (reference sequence). V was shortened by 2 bases and J by 8 bases, with 18 bases between the two germline ends.

V is TRBV28 and J is TRBJ1-5; D is perhaps TRBD1 (6 bases). The V gene's germline CDR1 is MDHEN and CDR2 SYDVKM. V dropped 5 bases and J dropped 4 bases, with 6 bases sitting between them. CDR3 length: 12 amino acids. In nucleotides, the CDR3 is TGTGCCAGCAGTAGGGGGAATCAGCCCCAGCATTTT. It specifies CASSRGNQPQHF. Based on the CDR3 plus reference TRBV28 and TRBJ1-5, the full variable domain is DVKVTQSSRYLVKRTGEKVFLECVQDMDHENMFWYRQDPGLGLRLIYFSYDVKMKEKGDIPEGYSVSREKKERFSLILESASTNQTSMYLCASSRGNQPQHFGDGTRLSIL.

The genes are TRBV6-6 and TRBJ2-5; possibly TRBD1 for D (6 bases). The V gene's germline CDR1 is MNHNY and CDR2 SVGAGI (reference sequence). V lost 5 bases and J 9 bases, leaving 16 bases between the germline ends. The CDR3 sequence is 13 residues long. The CDR3 nucleotides are TGTGCCAGCAGTCCATCCGGGACACGGGCCCAGTACTTC. Translation: CASSPSGTRAQYF.

This clone was detected only a few times. The CDR3 sequence: CASSSYYKTEAFF. DNA for the CDR3: TGTGCCAGCAGCTCCTACTACAAAACTGAAGCTTTCTTT. The chain couples TRBV7-3 to TRBJ1-1, with no clear D. This CDR3 spans 13 amino acids. Germline loops: CDR1 SGHTA, CDR2 FQGTGA. Deletions cut 4 bases from V and 5 bases from J, with 11 bases between.

This clone has just a few counts. The gene calls are TRBV4-3 and TRBJ2-3; 7 nucleotides align to TRBD2. The V gene end was trimmed by 4 bases and the J gene end by 0 bases; junction bases not matched to a gene: 7. The length of the CDR3 is 16 residues. Germline V lookup: CDR1 LGHNA, CDR2 YSLEER. The CDR3 DNA sequence: TGCGCCAGCAGCCTAGAAGCGGGGCGTAGCACAGATACGCAGTATTTT. Translated, it gives CASSLEAGRSTDTQYF.

This clone turned up a few times. The chain is built from TRBV5-8 and TRBJ2-1; TRBD1 might be the D (5 bases). The CDR3 length is 14 residues. V lost 2 bases, J lost 7 bases, and 13 bases lay in between. Germline assignment: CDR1 SGHTS and CDR2 YDEGEE. The CDR3 bases are TGTGCCAGCAGCTTAGGGGTGGACGGGAATGAGCAGTTCTTC. Translating gives CASSLGVDGNEQFF.